The rows below give T cell receptor beta chains drawn from one sample of a study of CD8 T cells in Susac syndrome. One entry per CDR3 protein, called by TCRdb with MiXCR from the immunoSEQ multiplex PCR reads. This table has some 260,000 distinct CDR3 sequences, 93% appearing once. Material: CD4+ T cells from PBMCs. The receptors derive from a human donor with multiple sclerosis. Each CDR3 is given with its conserved first and last residue. Clone size is given for some rows only: seen once, a few or many times, or a class if the clone is expanded.

TRBV24-1	TRBJ2-3	NA	CATSDSGTSGSTDTQYF
TRBV2	TRBJ2-1	few	CASSRQGVNEQFF
TRBV3-1	TRBJ1-2	NA	CASSQEYGRGYTF
TRBV10-3	TRBJ2-2	NA	CAISREPFNTGELFF
TRBV6-6	TRBJ2-1	NA	CASSYSIASNEQFF
TRBV5-5	TRBJ1-1	few	CASSLDWNTEAFF
TRBV7-2	TRBJ2-3	once	CASSFRTSGVFTDTQYF
TRBV28	TRBJ1-6	NA	CASSPRGFSQSPLHF
TRBV19	TRBJ1-2	NA	CASSIDRADYGYTF
TRBV5-1	TRBJ2-5	NA	CASSLATDEETQYF
TRBV18	TRBJ2-6	NA	CASSPAGANVLTF
TRBV7-9	TRBJ2-3	NA	CASSLEPRVAGGTDTQYF
TRBV19	TRBJ1-2	NA	CASSIRGRANGYTF
TRBV11-2	TRBJ2-5	NA	CASKTPFQETQYF
TRBV27	TRBJ2-5	NA	CASSLHRDRAFQETQYF
TRBV30	TRBJ1-5	NA	CAWMARGGNQPQHF
TRBV30	TRBJ1-2	NA	CAWTQSGYGYTF
TRBV7-3	TRBJ2-1	NA	CASSAQGAREQFF
TRBV7-3	TRBJ2-3	NA	CASSLQGFTDTQYF
TRBV20-1	TRBJ2-1	once	CSAARGGASSYNEQFF
TRBV5-1	TRBJ1-5	NA	CASSLDSGGEEPQHF
TRBV5-6	TRBJ1-4	NA	CASSLRGFVEKLFF
TRBV29-1	TRBJ1-2	NA	CSIYTGGDYGYTF
TRBV20-1	TRBJ2-7	NA	CSARDSGLAGRHEPYEQYF
TRBV6-1	TRBJ2-5	NA	CASSELGGQETQYF
TRBV19	TRBJ2-1	NA	CAVEFHNEQFF
TRBV30	TRBJ2-5	NA	CAWTRATEAQYF
TRBV15	TRBJ2-5	NA	CATSERGSKTQYF
TRBV20-1	TRBJ1-2	NA	CSALRGNYGYTF
TRBV5-1	TRBJ2-1	NA	CASVDSGRFEQFF
TRBV20-1	TRBJ2-1	once	CSAFSGRTYNEQFF
TRBV5-1	TRBJ2-1	NA	CASSPRDRGTNEQFF
TRBV7-9	TRBJ2-2	NA	CASSFTTSGRWNTGELFF
TRBV20-1	TRBJ1-4	NA	CSAGRDGDEKLFF
TRBV24-1	TRBJ1-5	NA	CATSDPGQGDGNQPQHF
TRBV12-3/TRBV12-4	TRBJ2-1	once	CASRRGTGVDEQFF